One sample yielded the 14 T cell receptor beta chains listed below, sequenced in a study of shared clonotypes between healthy human individuals (dated by TCRdb to between 2020 and 2021). Library preparation was by the immunoSEQ multiplex PCR assay. In TCRdb, the immuneACCESS table is reduced to in-frame sequences with V and J assigned. These tables do not hold every clone; where another copy was compared, an unresolved V gene accounts for under half, and the others remain unexplained. The sample data list almost 700,000 clones, and roughly nine tenths of these were observed just once. The ten biggest clones cover about 24% of the sample. CD8 naive samples consisted of CD45RO-negative cells that were positively selected for CCR7, yielding a CD45RA+CCR7+ population without TemRA cells. The sequencing input was naive CD8+ T cells sorted from blood. The cell subset or site label, as the study defines it: CD45RA+CCR7+. All receptors derive from a man aged 25-40 years in good health.

The chain carries TRBV4-1 and TRBJ2-7, with 8 nucleotides matching TRBD1. CDR1 and CDR2 from the germline V gene are MGHRA and YSYEKL. This CDR3 has 15 amino acids. The junction had 6 bases not matched to a gene; V was cut back by 1 base and J by 4 bases. The DNA of the CDR3 is TGCGCCAGCAGCCAAGTTTCAGGGGGCCAATACGAGCAGTACTTC. Translated: CASSQVSGGQYEQYF.

This sequence joins TRBV6-1 and TRBJ2-2; 11 nucleotides agree with TRBD1. V shed 6 bases and J 3 bases; nucleotides not matched to a gene: 0. The CDR3 is made up of 14 amino acids. The germline CDR1 and CDR2 sequences are MNHNS and SASEGT. The CDR3 region has the DNA TGTGCCAGCAGGGACAGGGGGCACACCGGGGAGCTGTTTTTT. Its protein product is CASRDRGHTGELFF.

Remarks on this clone: Other DNA sequences in the sample encode the same CDR3. The chain is built from TRBV11-2 and TRBJ2-5; D is possibly TRBD1 (5 bases). The V and J ends lost 5 bases and 2 bases respectively, with 12 bases between them. The germline V gene encodes CDR1 SGHAT and CDR2 FQNNGV. CDR3 size: 14 residues. The CDR3 DNA follows: TGTGCCAGCAGCCCTCAGGGTTCTCAAGAGACCCAGTACTTC. Translating it yields CASSPQGSQETQYF. The complete variable domain, with remaining parts taken from reference TRBV11-2 and TRBJ2-5, reads EAGVAQSPRYKIIEKRQSVAFWCNPISGHATLYWYQQILGQGPKLLIQFQNNGVVDDSQLPKDRFSAERLKGVDSTLKIQPAKLEDSAVYLCASSPQGSQETQYFGPGTRLLVL.

J is TRBJ2-7 and V is TRBV7-9, with D unresolved. This CDR3 is built from 15 residues. Germline CDR1 and CDR2: SEHNR and FQNEAQ (reference sequence). V lost 4 bases, J lost 1 base, and 14 bases lay in between. The CDR3 nucleotides read TGTGCCAGCAGCTCTTTCGAGGACCTATCCTACGAGCAGTACTTC. Translating it yields CASSSFEDLSYEQYF.

This chain joins TRBV5-8 and TRBJ2-1; a weak D match, TRBD2 (6 bases). V was pared by 0 bases and J by 9 bases, with 16 bases between. CDR3 length: 15 amino acids. The germline V gene encodes CDR1 SGHTS and CDR2 YDEGEE. This CDR3 reads CASSLAPGEYIEQFF. The CDR3 DNA sequence: TGTGCCAGCAGCTTGGCCCCGGGGGAGTATATTGAGCAGTTCTTC.

The V call is TRBV4-1, the J call TRBJ2-1, with a weak D call TRBD2 (5 bases). The germline gives CDR1 MGHRA, CDR2 YSYEKL. The CDR3 loop spans 16 amino acids. V lost 4 bases and J 10 bases, leaving 23 bases between the germline ends. CDR3 DNA: TGCGCCAGCAGCCTGAGGGCTACCGCTATTGGGAAGGAGCAGTTCTTC. Translated: CASSLRATAIGKEQFF.

This chain joins TRBV7-2 and TRBJ2-3, with a weak D call TRBD2 (6 bases). The germline V gene has CDR1 SGHTA and CDR2 FQGNSA. This CDR3 spans 17 amino acids. Deletions cut 2 bases from V and 5 bases from J, with 20 bases between. The CDR3 DNA reads TGTGCCAGCAGCTTAAGAGGACTAAGTACTTTGGGAGATACGCAGTATTTT. It yields the protein CASSLRGLSTLGDTQYF.

This clone occurred once. This chain links TRBV27 with TRBJ2-1; 13 bases fit TRBD2. This CDR3 spans 16 amino acids. Germline V CDR1 and CDR2: MNHEY, SMNVEV (reference sequence). The V and J ends lost 4 bases and 8 bases, in that order; junction bases with no gene match: 8. CDR3 nucleotide sequence: TGTGCCAGCAGTTGGCTAGGGACTAGCGGGACCTATGAGCAGTTCTTC. Amino acids: CASSWLGTSGTYEQFF.

CDR3 coding DNA: TGTGCCAGCAGCTTAACCTCGACTAGCGGGAACACCGGGGAGCTGTTTTTT. This encodes CASSLTSTSGNTGELFF. The V gene is TRBV5-5, the J gene TRBJ2-2; 9 nucleotides agree with TRBD2. The junction had 6 bases not matched to a gene; V was cut back by 2 bases and J by 1 base. CDR3 size: 17 residues. Germline V CDR1 and CDR2: SGHKS, YYEKEE (reference sequence).

The V and J genes are TRBV27 and TRBJ1-5; tentatively, D is TRBD1 (6 bases). Per germline, CDR1 MNHEY and CDR2 SMNVEV (reference sequence). The V gene lost 5 bases and the J gene lost 3 bases, with 11 bases spanning the gap. The CDR3 loop spans 14 amino acids. In nucleotides, the CDR3 is TGTGCCAGCAGTAGGGGGACACACAATCAGCCCCAGCATTTT. Its translation is CASSRGTHNQPQHF.

The chain combines TRBV4-2 with TRBJ2-1, with D perhaps matching TRBD1 (5 bases). The CDR3 totals 12 residues. V shed 8 bases and J shed 2 bases, with 7 bases lying between them. Germline V lookup: CDR1 LGHNA, CDR2 YNFKEQ. CDR3 protein: CASLGAYNEQFF. DNA of the CDR3: TGTGCCAGCTTAGGGGCCTACAATGAGCAGTTCTTC.

The chain couples TRBV6-5 to TRBJ2-1, with D uncertain. Trimming stripped 4 bases from V and 4 bases from J, with 8 bases between. The CDR3 contains 13 residues. Germline values: CDR1 MNHEY, CDR2 SVGAGI. The CDR3 loop reads CASSWTGYNEQFF. DNA of the CDR3: TGTGCCAGCAGTTGGACGGGTTACAATGAGCAGTTCTTC.

For the CDR3, the DNA is TGTGCCACCAGCAGACTAGCGGGAGCAGACGAGCAGTACTTC. Protein product: CATSRLAGADEQYF. This chain uses TRBV15 with TRBJ2-7; 10 positions match TRBD2. The CDR3 length is 14 residues. V gave up 2 bases and J gave up 5 bases; unmatched junction bases: 3. Germline V gene lookup returns CDR1 LNHNV and CDR2 YYDKDF (reference sequence).

This clone was counted a single time. The rearrangement joins TRBV27 to TRBJ2-7; weak D call: TRBD1 (5 bases). V dropped 2 bases and J dropped 3 bases, with 11 bases sitting between them. The CDR3 contains 14 residues. CDR1 MNHEY and CDR2 SMNVEV come from the germline V gene (reference sequence). The CDR3 region is CASSLKGEYYEQYF. The DNA for the CDR3 is TGTGCCAGCAGTTTAAAAGGGGAATACTACGAGCAGTACTTC.